The next 22 T cell receptor beta chains were all read from a single sample in a study of blood T cells in healthy people across ages. A second PCR of about 7 to 11 cycles used a sample-barcoded 5' primer and a J-beta primer mix. From the 5' RACE reads, TCRdb called clonotypes with MiXCR, one entry per CDR3 protein. The sample yields 1.5 million to 2 million distinct CDR3 sequences, roughly 49% seen once. Sequencing used blood. The receptors come from a woman in her forties in good health.

This clonotype was seen a few times. The chain is built from TRBV6-2 or TRBV6-3 and TRBJ2-3; D is ambiguous. Per the germline V gene, CDR1 is MNHEY and CDR2 is SVGEGT. The ends were cut back, 2 bases at V and 6 bases at J, with 12 bases in the middle. The CDR3 is 14 amino acids. The CDR3 loop is CASSYPIPWDTQYF. CDR3 nucleotide sequence: TGTGCCAGCAGTTACCCCATCCCGTGGGATACGCAGTATTTT.

J is TRBJ2-1 and V is TRBV7-3, with D unresolved. CDR3 length equals 12 residues. The V end lost 8 bases, the J end lost 3 bases, and 8 bases lay between the germline ends. The germline V gene encodes CDR1 SGHTA and CDR2 FQGTGA. The CDR3 sequence is CASVSDYNEQFF. CDR3 sequence (DNA): TGTGCCAGCGTCTCAGACTACAATGAGCAGTTCTTC.

This clonotype was counted between two and nine times. The chain uses TRBV7-9 and TRBJ2-7; 8 positions match TRBD1. Unmatched junction bases numbered 7, after V lost 1 base and J lost 5 bases. The CDR3 totals 15 residues. Germline CDR1 reads SEHNR; CDR2 reads FQNEAQ (reference sequence). This chain's CDR3 is CASSLVTGVRNEQYF. For the CDR3, the DNA is TGTGCCAGCAGCTTAGTGACAGGGGTTCGGAACGAGCAGTACTTC.

The gene calls are TRBV3-1 and TRBJ1-1; D gene unclear. Trimming pared 1 base from V and 5 bases from J, leaving 8 bases between. Germline V gene lookup returns CDR1 LGHDT and CDR2 YNNKEL (reference sequence). The CDR3 contains 13 residues. The CDR3, as DNA: TGTGCCAGCAGCCAAGTCGAACAGACTGAAGCTTTCTTT. Encoded protein: CASSQVEQTEAFF. Full variable domain (remainder filled in from reference TRBV3-1 and TRBJ1-1): DTAVSQTPKYLVTQMGNDKSIKCEQNLGHDTMYWYKQDSKKFLKIMFSYNNKELIINETVPNRFSPKSPDKAHLNLHINSLELGDSAVYFCASSQVEQTEAFFGQGTRLTVV.

The chain joins TRBV24-1 to TRBJ2-3; D is unresolved. The CDR3 has 13 amino acids. V was clipped by 4 bases and J by 4 bases, with 8 bases between them. Germline-derived CDR1 and CDR2 are KGHDR and SFDVKD. The CDR3 loop is CATSEGAPDTQYF. As DNA, the CDR3 is TGTGCCACCAGTGAGGGCGCACCAGATACGCAGTATTTT.

For this clonotype: Mismatch with germline at one junction end may stem from a read error. The chain has TRBV6-4 and TRBJ2-3, with D possibly matching TRBD2 (6 bases). The CDR3 contains 14 residues. The V gene's germline CDR1 is MRHNA and CDR2 SNTAGT. This CDR3 is CASSDSGSTDTRYF. DNA for the CDR3: TGTGCCAGCAGTGACTCCGGGAGCACAGATACGCGGTATTTT.

In its sample, this clonotype was seen a few times. This sequence joins TRBV7-8 and TRBJ2-1; TRBD2 aligns across 8 bases. V lost 1 base and J lost 0; bases outside the gene matches: 8. The CDR3 runs to 18 residues. CDR1 is SGHVS, CDR2 FQNEAQ, per germline. The CDR3 sequence is CASSLEGSGASSYNEQFF. In DNA, the CDR3 is TGTGCCAGCAGCTTAGAGGGTAGCGGGGCGAGCTCCTACAATGAGCAGTTCTTC.

Comment on this clonotype: The germline gene is not matched at one end of the junction; a read error may be the cause. The chain has TRBV7-9 and TRBJ2-1; D may correspond to TRBD1 or TRBD2 (6 bases each). Germline-derived CDR1 and CDR2 are SEHNR and FQNEAQ (reference sequence). The CDR3 loop spans 16 amino acids. Here the CDR3 DNA reads TGTGCCAGCAGCTGGCCCGTGGGGGGCGCCGTCAATGAACAGTTCTTC. It yields the protein CASSWPVGGAVNEQFF.

CDR3 residues: CASSPPQGGGETQYF. The DNA of the CDR3 is TGTGCCAGCTCACCACCACAGGGCGGGGGAGAGACCCAGTACTTC. The V call is TRBV18, the J call TRBJ2-5, with D possibly TRBD2 on 7 matching bases. The CDR3 runs to 15 residues. Germline loops: CDR1 KGHSH, CDR2 LQKENI. V lost 0 bases to trimming and J lost 4 bases, with 12 bases between them.

The V gene is TRBV5-1, the J gene TRBJ1-3; a possible D gene is TRBD1 (5 bases). The V gene's germline CDR1 is SGHRS and CDR2 YFSETQ. V was clipped by 4 bases and J by 0 bases, with 17 bases between them. This CDR3 is 17 amino acids long. This CDR3 is CASSPDPTGYSGNTIYF. CDR3 in DNA: TGCGCCAGCAGCCCGGACCCTACAGGATACTCTGGAAACACCATATATTTT.

As DNA, the CDR3 is TGTGCCAGCAGCCAAGGACTAGCGGGGGCCTTAGAGGAAGAGACCCAGTACTTC. Translated: CASSQGLAGALEEETQYF. This chain joins TRBV4-2 and TRBJ2-5; 12 bases fit TRBD2. The V gene's germline CDR1 is LGHNA and CDR2 YNFKEQ. The CDR3 covers 18 residues. Trimming removed 1 base from V and 3 bases from J; junction bases left unmatched: 9.

This clonotype was counted a few times. CDR3 sequence: CASGYGPYEQYF. The CDR3 region has the DNA TGTGCCAGCGGATATGGGCCCTACGAGCAGTACTTC. The J gene is TRBJ2-7, the V gene TRBV11-2; D is unclear. Trimming pared 8 bases from V and 2 bases from J, leaving 10 bases between. Germline assignment: CDR1 SGHAT and CDR2 FQNNGV. This CDR3 is 12 amino acids long.

The chain employs TRBV7-6 and TRBJ2-3; the match to TRBD2 covers 11 bases. Losses at the gene ends were 5 bases for V and 6 bases for J; bases not matched to a gene: 16. The CDR3 extends over 18 amino acids. Germline V gene data show CDR1 as SGHVS and CDR2 as FNYEAQ. The CDR3 sequence: CASSGSGWELAGDDTQYF. The CDR3 nucleotides are TGTGCCAGCAGCGGAAGTGGGTGGGAACTAGCGGGGGACGATACGCAGTATTTT.

This clonotype came up a few times. The V call is TRBV28, the J call TRBJ2-3, with a weak D call TRBD2 (6 bases). This CDR3 contains 15 residues. The germline gives CDR1 MDHEN, CDR2 SYDVKM. Trimming pared 3 bases from V and 0 bases from J, leaving 10 bases between. This chain's CDR3 is CASSLDYESTDTQYF. CDR3 in DNA: TGTGCCAGCAGTTTGGACTACGAAAGCACAGATACGCAGTATTTT.

The chain combines TRBV7-2 with TRBJ1-2; TRBD1 aligns across 7 bases. The CDR3 consists of 14 residues. Looked up from germline, CDR1 is SGHTA and CDR2 is FQGNSA. The ends lost 1 base at V and 7 bases at J; junction bases unmatched: 6. The CDR3 DNA follows: TGTGCCAGCAGCTTAGGGAAAAGACAGGGTGGCTACACCTTC. Translating gives CASSLGKRQGGYTF.

The gene calls are TRBV29-1 and TRBJ1-2; a weak D match, TRBD1 (6 bases). The CDR3 has 11 residues. Trimming removed 4 bases from V and 7 bases from J, with 10 bases in between. Germline-derived CDR1 and CDR2 are SQVTM and ANQGSEA. The CDR3 DNA is TGCAGCGTTGCTTGGGGGCGTGGCTACACCTTC. It codes for CSVAWGRGYTF.

The chain employs TRBV27 and TRBJ2-1; D gene unclear. The V end was cut by 7 bases, the J end by 0 bases, with 10 bases between. Germline loops: CDR1 MNHEY, CDR2 SMNVEV (reference sequence). The CDR3 has 14 amino acids. Written as DNA, the CDR3 is TGTGCCAGCAACTACGGCTACTCCTACAATGAGCAGTTCTTC. This codes for CASNYGYSYNEQFF.

The chain uses TRBV28 and TRBJ2-5, with a weak D call TRBD1 (8 bases). V lost 10 bases and J 9 bases, leaving 21 bases between the germline ends. Per the germline V gene, CDR1 is MDHEN and CDR2 is SYDVKM. The length of the CDR3 is 13 residues. In nucleotides, the CDR3 is TGTGCCACCAATCGGGAGGACAGGGCTTCCCAGTACTTC. Its translation: CATNREDRASQYF. The variable domain in full, with the rest retrieved from reference TRBV28 and TRBJ2-5, is DVKVTQSSRYLVKRTGEKVFLECVQDMDHENMFWYRQDPGLGLRLIYFSYDVKMKEKGDIPEGYSVSREKKERFSLILESASTNQTSMYLCATNREDRASQYFGPGTRLLVL.

The chain links TRBV4-3 to TRBJ2-5, with TRBD2 matching over 13 bases. The CDR3 covers 18 residues. Germline CDR1 is LGHNA and CDR2 is YSLEER. With 2 bases clipped from V and 11 bases from J, the junction kept 17 bases outside the gene matches. CDR3 protein: CASSQTRLAGGYGDEQYF. The CDR3, as DNA: TGCGCCAGCAGCCAAACCCGACTAGCGGGGGGTTATGGGGATGAGCAGTACTTC.

The chain employs TRBV29-1 and TRBJ2-1; 11 bases line up with TRBD2. There are 16 residues in the CDR3. CDR1 is SQVTM, CDR2 ANQGSEA, per germline. Trimming cost V 0 bases and J 7 bases; bases outside gene matches: 8. This CDR3 is CSVEDPLAGGWNEQFF. The CDR3 DNA reads as TGCAGCGTTGAAGATCCCCTAGCGGGGGGCTGGAATGAGCAGTTCTTC.

The rearrangement uses TRBV3-1 and TRBJ2-3, with TRBD1 matching over 8 bases. With 4 bases clipped from V and 0 bases from J, the junction kept 9 bases outside the gene matches. Germline loops: CDR1 LGHDT, CDR2 YNNKEL (reference sequence). The CDR3 runs 17 residues. For the CDR3, the DNA is TGTGCCAGCAGCCCCGGACAGGGATGGGCTAGCACAGATACGCAGTATTTT. Translated: CASSPGQGWASTDTQYF.

The rearrangement links TRBV13 to TRBJ1-2; weak D call: TRBD1 (6 bases). This CDR3 contains 17 residues. CDR1 and CDR2 from the germline V gene are PRHDT and FYEKMQ (reference sequence). The germline V and J ends were trimmed by 0 bases and 3 bases, with 17 bases remaining between them. The CDR3 protein is CASSLGRGRAGDYGYTF. In nucleotides, the CDR3 is TGTGCCAGCAGCTTAGGCAGGGGAAGGGCCGGAGACTATGGCTACACCTTC.